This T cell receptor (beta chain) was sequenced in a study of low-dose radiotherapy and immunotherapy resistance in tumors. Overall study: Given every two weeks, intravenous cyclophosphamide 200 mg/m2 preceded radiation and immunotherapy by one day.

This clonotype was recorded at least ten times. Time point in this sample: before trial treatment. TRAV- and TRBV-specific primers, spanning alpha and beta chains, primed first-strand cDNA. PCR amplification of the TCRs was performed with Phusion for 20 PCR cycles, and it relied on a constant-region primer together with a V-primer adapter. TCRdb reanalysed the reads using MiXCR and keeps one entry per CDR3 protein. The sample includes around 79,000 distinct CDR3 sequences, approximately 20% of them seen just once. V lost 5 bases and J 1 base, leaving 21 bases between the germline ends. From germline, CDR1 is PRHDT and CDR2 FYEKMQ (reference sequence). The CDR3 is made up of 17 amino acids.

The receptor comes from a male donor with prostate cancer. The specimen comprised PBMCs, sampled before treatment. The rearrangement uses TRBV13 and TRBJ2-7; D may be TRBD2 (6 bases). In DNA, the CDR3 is TGTGCCAGCAGCGACTCATTGGGGGGAGAAAGTTCCTACGAGCAGTACTTC. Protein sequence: CASSDSLGGESSYEQYF.